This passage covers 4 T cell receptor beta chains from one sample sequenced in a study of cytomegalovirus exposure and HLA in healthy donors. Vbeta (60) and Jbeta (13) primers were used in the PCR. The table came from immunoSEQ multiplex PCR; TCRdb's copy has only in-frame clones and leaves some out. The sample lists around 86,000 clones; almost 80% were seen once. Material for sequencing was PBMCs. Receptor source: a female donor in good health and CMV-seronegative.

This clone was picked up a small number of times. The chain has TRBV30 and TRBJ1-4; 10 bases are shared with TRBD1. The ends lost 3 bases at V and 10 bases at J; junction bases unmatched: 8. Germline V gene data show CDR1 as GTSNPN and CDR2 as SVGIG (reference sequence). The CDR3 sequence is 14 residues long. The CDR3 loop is CAWSLTGGGGKLFF. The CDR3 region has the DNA TGTGCCTGGAGCCTGACAGGGGGCGGAGGAAAACTGTTTTTT.

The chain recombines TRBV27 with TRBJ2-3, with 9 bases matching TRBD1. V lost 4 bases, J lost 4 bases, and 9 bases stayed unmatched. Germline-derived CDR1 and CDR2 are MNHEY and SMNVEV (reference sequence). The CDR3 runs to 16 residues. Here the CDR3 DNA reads TGTGCCAGCAGTTCCTCCGGGACAGGGCTACCAGATACGCAGTATTTT. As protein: CASSSSGTGLPDTQYF.

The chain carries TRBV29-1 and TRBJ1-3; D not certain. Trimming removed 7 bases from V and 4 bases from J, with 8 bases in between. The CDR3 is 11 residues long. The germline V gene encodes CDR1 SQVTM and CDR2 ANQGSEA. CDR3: CSASLGNTIYF. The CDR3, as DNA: TGCAGCGCATCGCTAGGAAACACCATATATTTT. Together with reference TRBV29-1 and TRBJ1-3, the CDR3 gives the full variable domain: SAVISQKPSRDICQRGTSLTIQCQVDSQVTMMFWYRQQPGQSLTLIATANQGSEATYESGFVIDKFPISRPNLTFSTLTVSNMSPEDSSIYLCSASLGNTIYFGEGSWLTVV.

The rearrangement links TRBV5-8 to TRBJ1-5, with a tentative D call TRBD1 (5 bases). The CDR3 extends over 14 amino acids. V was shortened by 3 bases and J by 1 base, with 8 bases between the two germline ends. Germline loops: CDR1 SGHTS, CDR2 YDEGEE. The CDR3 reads CASSSGGSNQPQHF. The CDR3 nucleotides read TGTGCCAGCAGCTCGGGGGGAAGCAATCAGCCCCAGCATTTT.